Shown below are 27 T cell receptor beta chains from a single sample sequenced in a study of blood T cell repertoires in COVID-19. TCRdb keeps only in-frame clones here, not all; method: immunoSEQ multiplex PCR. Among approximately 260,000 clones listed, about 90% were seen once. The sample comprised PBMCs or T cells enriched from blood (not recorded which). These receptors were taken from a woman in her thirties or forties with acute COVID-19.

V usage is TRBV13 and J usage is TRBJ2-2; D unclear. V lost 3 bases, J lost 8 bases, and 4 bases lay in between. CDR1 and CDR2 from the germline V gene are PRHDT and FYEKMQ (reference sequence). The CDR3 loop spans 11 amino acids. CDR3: CASSFRGELFF. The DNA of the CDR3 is TGTGCCAGCAGCTTTAGAGGGGAGCTGTTTTTT.

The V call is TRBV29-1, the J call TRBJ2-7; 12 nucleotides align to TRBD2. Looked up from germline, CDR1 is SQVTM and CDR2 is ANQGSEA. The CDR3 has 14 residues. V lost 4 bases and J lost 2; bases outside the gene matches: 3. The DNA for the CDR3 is TGCAGCGTTGTGGGACTAGCGGGCCCCTACGAGCAGTACTTC. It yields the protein CSVVGLAGPYEQYF.

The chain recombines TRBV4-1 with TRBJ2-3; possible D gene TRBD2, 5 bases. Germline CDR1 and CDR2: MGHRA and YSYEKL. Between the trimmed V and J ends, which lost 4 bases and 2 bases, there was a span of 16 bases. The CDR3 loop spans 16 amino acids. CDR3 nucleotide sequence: TGCGCCAGCAGCCCTTTTTCGGGGAGCCCCACAGATACGCAGTATTTT. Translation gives CASSPFSGSPTDTQYF.

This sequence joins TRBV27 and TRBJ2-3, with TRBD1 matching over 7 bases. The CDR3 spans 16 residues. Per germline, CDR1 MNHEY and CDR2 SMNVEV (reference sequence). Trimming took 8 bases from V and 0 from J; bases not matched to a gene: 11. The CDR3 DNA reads TGTGCCAGCCGGACATATAAGGGGGCTAGCACAGATACGCAGTATTTT. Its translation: CASRTYKGASTDTQYF.

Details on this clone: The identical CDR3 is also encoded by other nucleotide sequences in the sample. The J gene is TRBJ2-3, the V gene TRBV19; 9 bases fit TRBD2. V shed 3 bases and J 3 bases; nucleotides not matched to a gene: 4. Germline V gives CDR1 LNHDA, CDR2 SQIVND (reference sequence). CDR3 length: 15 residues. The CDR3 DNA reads TGTGCCAGTAGTATTGCTCTAGCGGGAACAGATACGCAGTATTTT. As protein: CASSIALAGTDTQYF. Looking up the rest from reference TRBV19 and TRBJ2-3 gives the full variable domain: DGGITQSPKYLFRKEGQNVTLSCEQNLNHDAMYWYRQDPGQGLRLIYYSQIVNDFQKGDIAEGYSVSREKKESFPLTVTSAQKNPTAFYLCASSIALAGTDTQYFGPGTRLTVL.

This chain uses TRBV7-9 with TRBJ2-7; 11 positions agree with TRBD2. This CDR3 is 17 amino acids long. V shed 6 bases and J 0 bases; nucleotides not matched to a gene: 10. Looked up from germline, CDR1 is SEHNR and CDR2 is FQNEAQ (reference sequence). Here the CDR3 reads CASRGGRGLAVSYEQYF. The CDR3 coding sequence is TGTGCCAGCAGGGGCGGTAGGGGACTAGCGGTCTCCTACGAGCAGTACTTC.

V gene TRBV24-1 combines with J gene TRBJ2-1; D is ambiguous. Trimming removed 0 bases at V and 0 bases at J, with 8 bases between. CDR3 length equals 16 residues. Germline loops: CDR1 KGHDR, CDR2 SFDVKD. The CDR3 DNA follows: TGTGCCACCAGTGATTTGGACCCTAGCTCCTACAATGAGCAGTTCTTC. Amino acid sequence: CATSDLDPSSYNEQFF.

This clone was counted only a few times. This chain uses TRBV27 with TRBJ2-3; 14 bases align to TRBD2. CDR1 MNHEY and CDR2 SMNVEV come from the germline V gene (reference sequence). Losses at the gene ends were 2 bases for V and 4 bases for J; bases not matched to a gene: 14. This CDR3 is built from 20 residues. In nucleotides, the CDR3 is TGTGCCAGCAGTTTAGCCGGAACTGCGGGACTAGCGGGAGTACCAGATACGCAGTATTTT. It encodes CASSLAGTAGLAGVPDTQYF.

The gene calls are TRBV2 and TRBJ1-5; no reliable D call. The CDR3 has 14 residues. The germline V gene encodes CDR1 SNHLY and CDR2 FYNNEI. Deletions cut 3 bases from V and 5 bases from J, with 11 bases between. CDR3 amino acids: CASSDREEYQPQHF. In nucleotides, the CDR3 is TGTGCCAGCAGTGACCGGGAGGAATATCAGCCCCAGCATTTT.

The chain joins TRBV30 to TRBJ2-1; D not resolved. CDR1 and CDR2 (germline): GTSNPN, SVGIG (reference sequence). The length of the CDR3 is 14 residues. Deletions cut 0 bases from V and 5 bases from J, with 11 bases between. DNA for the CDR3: TGTGCCTGGAGTGTAGTCGGTATAAACAATGAGCAGTTCTTC. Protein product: CAWSVVGINNEQFF.

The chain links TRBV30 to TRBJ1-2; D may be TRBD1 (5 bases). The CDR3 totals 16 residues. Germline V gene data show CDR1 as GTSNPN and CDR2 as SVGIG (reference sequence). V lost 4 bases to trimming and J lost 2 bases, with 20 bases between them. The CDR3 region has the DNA TGTGCCTGGAAGATCTATTGGAGGGGATGGAACTATGGCTACACCTTC. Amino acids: CAWKIYWRGWNYGYTF.

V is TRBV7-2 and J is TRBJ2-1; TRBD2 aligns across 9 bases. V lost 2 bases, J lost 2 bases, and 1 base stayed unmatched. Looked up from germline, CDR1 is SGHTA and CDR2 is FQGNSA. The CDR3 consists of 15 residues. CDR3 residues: CASSLTSGPYNEQFF. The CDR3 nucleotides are TGTGCCAGCAGCTTAACTAGCGGGCCCTACAATGAGCAGTTCTTC.

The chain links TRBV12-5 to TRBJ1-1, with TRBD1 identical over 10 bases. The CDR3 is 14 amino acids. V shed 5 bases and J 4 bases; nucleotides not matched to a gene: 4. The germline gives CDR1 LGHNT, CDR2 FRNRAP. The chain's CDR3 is CASGPDRGSTEAFF. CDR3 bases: TGTGCTAGTGGTCCGGACAGGGGGTCCACTGAAGCTTTCTTT. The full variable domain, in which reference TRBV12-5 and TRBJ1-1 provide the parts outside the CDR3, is DARVTQTPRHKVTEMGQEVTMRCQPILGHNTVFWYRQTMMQGLELLAYFRNRAPLDDSGMPKDRFSAEMPDATLATLKIQPSEPRDSAVYFCASGPDRGSTEAFFGQGTRLTVV.

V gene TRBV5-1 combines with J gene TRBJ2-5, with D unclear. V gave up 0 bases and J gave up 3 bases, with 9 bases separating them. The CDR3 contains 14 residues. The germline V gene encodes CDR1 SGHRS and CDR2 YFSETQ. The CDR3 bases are TGCGCCAGCAGCTTGGGAGTTCCTGAAGAGACCCAGTACTTC. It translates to CASSLGVPEETQYF.

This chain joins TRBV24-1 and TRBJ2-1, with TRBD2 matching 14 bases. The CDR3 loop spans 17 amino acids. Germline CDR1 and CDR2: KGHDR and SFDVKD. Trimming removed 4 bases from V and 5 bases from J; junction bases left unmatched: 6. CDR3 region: CATSERLAGGRDNEQFF. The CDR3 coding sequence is TGTGCCACCAGTGAGAGACTAGCGGGAGGGCGCGACAATGAGCAGTTCTTC.

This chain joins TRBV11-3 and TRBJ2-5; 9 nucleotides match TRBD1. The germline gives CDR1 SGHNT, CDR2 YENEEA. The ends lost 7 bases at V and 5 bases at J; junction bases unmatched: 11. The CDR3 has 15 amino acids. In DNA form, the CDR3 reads TGTGCCAGCACAATTAATTGGGACAGGGACGAGACCCAGTACTTC. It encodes CASTINWDRDETQYF.

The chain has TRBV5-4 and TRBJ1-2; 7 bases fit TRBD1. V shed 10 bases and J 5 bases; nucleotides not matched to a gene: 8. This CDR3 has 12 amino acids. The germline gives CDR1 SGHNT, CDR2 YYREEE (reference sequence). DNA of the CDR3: TGTGCCGGTTCGACAGGGTCATATGGCTACACCTTC. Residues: CAGSTGSYGYTF.

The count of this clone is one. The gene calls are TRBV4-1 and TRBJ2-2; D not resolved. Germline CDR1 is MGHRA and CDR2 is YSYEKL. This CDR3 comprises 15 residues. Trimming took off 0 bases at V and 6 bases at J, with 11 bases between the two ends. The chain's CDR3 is CASSQEQSVAGELFF. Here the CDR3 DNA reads TGCGCCAGCAGCCAAGAACAGTCGGTGGCCGGGGAGCTGTTTTTT.

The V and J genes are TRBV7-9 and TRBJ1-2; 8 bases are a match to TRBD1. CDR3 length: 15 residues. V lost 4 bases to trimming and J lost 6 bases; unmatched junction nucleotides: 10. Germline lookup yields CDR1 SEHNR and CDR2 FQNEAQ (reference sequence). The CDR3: CASSSTGTGGDGYTF. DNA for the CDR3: TGTGCCAGCAGCTCAACCGGGACAGGAGGGGATGGCTACACCTTC.

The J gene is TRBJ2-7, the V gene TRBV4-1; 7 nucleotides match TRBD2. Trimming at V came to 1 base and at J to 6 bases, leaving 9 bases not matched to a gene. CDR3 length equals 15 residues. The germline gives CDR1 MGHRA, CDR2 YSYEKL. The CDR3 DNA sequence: TGCGCCAGCAGCCAAGCGGGAGGACAAGGCGGCGAGCAGTACTTC. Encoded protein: CASSQAGGQGGEQYF.

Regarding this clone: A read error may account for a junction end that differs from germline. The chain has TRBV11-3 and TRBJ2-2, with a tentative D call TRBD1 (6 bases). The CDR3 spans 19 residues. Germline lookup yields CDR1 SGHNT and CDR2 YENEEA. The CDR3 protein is CASSLEGQWTESDTGELFF. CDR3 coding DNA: TGTGCCAGCAGCCTAGAGGGACAATGGACCGAATCGGACACCGGGGAGCTGTTTTTT.

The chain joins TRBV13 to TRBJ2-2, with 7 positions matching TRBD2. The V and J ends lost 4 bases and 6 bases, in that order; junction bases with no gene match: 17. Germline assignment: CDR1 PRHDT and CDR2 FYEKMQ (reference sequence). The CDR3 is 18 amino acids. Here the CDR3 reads CASSSPVSGPSGAGELFF. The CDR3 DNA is TGTGCCAGCAGCTCCCCCGTTAGCGGGCCCTCCGGGGCCGGGGAGCTGTTTTTT.

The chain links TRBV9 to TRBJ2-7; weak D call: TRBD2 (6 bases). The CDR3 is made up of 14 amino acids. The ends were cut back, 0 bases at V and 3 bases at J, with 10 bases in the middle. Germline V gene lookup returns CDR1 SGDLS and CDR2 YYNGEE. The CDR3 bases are TGTGCCAGCAGCGTAGCGCCTAGCGACTACGAGCAGTACTTC. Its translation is CASSVAPSDYEQYF.

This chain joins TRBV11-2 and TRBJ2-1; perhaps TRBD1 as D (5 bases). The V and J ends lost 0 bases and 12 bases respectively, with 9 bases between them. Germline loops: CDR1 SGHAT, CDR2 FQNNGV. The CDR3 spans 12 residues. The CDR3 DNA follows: TGTGCCAGCAGCTTAGACAGGGCCTTGCAGTTCTTC. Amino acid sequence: CASSLDRALQFF.

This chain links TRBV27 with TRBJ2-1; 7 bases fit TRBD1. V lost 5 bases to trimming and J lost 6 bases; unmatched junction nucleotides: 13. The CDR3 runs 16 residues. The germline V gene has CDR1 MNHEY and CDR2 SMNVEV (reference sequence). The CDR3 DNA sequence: TGTGCCAGCAGTCCTCGGGACAGCCCCTACAGCAATGAGCAGTTCTTC. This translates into CASSPRDSPYSNEQFF.

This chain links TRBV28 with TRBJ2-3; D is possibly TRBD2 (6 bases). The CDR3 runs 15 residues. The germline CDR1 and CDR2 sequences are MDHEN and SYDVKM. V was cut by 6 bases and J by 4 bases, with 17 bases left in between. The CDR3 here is CASRIAASLPDTQYF. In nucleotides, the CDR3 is TGTGCCAGCAGGATAGCGGCGTCCCTCCCAGATACGCAGTATTTT.

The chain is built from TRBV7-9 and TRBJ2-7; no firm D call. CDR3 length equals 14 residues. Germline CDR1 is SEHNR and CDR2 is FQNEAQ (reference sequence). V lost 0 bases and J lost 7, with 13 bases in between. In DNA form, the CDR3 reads TGTGCCAGCAGCTTAGCCCTTCCAGGTGGAGAGCAGTACTTC. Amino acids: CASSLALPGGEQYF.